This TCR beta chain derives from a study of T cell repertoires in cytomegalovirus infection (dated by TCRdb to between 2018 and 2021). Regarding the complete study: The peptide stimulations were aimed at well-studied HLA-B-restricted epitopes as well as recently identified HLA-C-restricted CMV epitopes, whose presentation resists viral immunomodulation. The HLA type of each donor mattered for the analysis, because public TCR beta signatures pointed to carriage of CMV infection along with the matching HLA type.

Overall study outcomes, separate from this receptor: The ex vivo response was dominated by HLA-C-restricted CMV-specific TCR beta clonotypes, and the single most frequent clonotype in two of eight donors was supplied by these HLA-C-restricted clonotypes. Carriers of CMV infection plus the relevant HLA type were discriminated by the cumulative frequency of public TCR beta family members in the study cohort and in an independent roughly 350-donor cohort.

The CDR3 goes from the cysteine to the phenylalanine over 14 residues. Of all the DNA, just the CDR3 is kept, 42 bases in frame from base 1. V is pared back by 4 bases and J by 5 bases, with 14 bases lying between the germline termini. As encoded in the germline V gene (reference sequence), CDR1 is SEHNR while CDR2 is FQNEAQ. The sequencer listed for this sample is Illumina HiSeq 1500. TCRdb applied fastp at Q25 and MiXCR to the public reads, then kept only in-frame beta chains. Every entry covers one CDR3 protein and lists the most common genes and DNA from its rows. This sample is represented by roughly 80,000 distinct CDR3 sequences; about 40% of them were singletons. About 92% of the sample comes from the top ten. Comments on this clonotype: Its antigen target is currently unknown. No qualities accompany the bases; no much larger clone lies one base away.

The treatment or condition label of this sample denotes: in vitro stimulation with specific CMV peptide epitopes to enrich CMV-specific T cells. The origin of this receptor is a human donor in good health (CMV status not recorded). Some clones in this sample may be carry-over from other donors' samples. Source: CD8+ T cells from cultured PBMCs, taken from culture after CMV antigen stimulation. The rearranged segments are TRBV7-9 and TRBJ1-2, and the D gene may be TRBD1, 6 bases matching. This receptor carries the CDR3 CASSSEQGWYGYTF. The sequence in DNA is TGTGCCAGCAGCTCAGAACAGGGATGGTATGGCTACACCTTC.